This T cell receptor delta chain emerged from a study of gamma-delta T cells after stem cell transplantation. With 3 bases removed from V and 0 bases from J, the gap between germline ends came to 16 bases. The germline CDR1 and CDR2 sequences are GEAIGNYY and EKD. The length of the CDR3 is 16 residues. By share, this clone counts as medium-sized. At the DNA level, this CDR3 is encoded by other sequences in the same sample as well. TCRdb re-identified clones in the RT-PCR reads via CATT. Of a few thousand delta-chain clones listed, 3% to 4.5% are singletons. This chain links TRDV2 with TRDJ1; D unresolved. This TCR came from a human donor. It is not recorded whose cells these are; they may come from a transplant donor. Sequencing input: gamma-delta T cells. Here the CDR3 reads CACDPLSDGDTDKLIF. DNA for the CDR3: TGTGCCTGTGACCCCCTAAGTGACGGGGACACCGATAAACTCATCTTT.